A single sample gave rise to the 19 T cell receptor beta chains below, sequenced in a study of early T cells in non-severe SARS-CoV-2 infection. Via MiXCR, TCRdb re-called the 5' RACE reads, giving one row per CDR3 protein. This table holds 42,000 or so distinct CDR3 sequences, under 14% found once. Sequenced: whole blood. The receptors come from an adult who was a healthcare worker with PCR-confirmed SARS-CoV-2 infection or an uninfected control (not recorded which).

This clonotype was found many times. The V call is TRBV12-3 or TRBV12-4, the J call TRBJ1-5; 7 bases fit TRBD1. The CDR3 has 16 amino acids. Trimming took 5 bases from V and 0 from J; bases not matched to a gene: 7. In DNA, the CDR3 is TGTGCCAGCAGTAGGGGACAGCTTTATAGCAATCAGCCCCAGCATTTT. Translated: CASSRGQLYSNQPQHF.

This clonotype has more than one count but fewer than ten. The chain uses TRBV6-5 and TRBJ1-2; D is possibly TRBD1 (5 bases). CDR3 size: 13 residues. Germline V CDR1 and CDR2: MNHEY, SVGAGI. V dropped 2 bases and J dropped 1 base, with 5 bases sitting between them. The DNA of the CDR3 is TGTGCCAGCAGTTACCAGGGTAACTATGGCTACACCTTC. Translation gives CASSYQGNYGYTF.

This chain connects TRBV7-2 to TRBJ2-5; D unresolved. This CDR3 spans 12 amino acids. CDR1 is SGHTA, CDR2 FQGNSA, per germline. V was clipped by 5 bases and J by 0 bases, with 4 bases between them. The CDR3 loop is CASSQNQETQYF. The CDR3 bases are TGTGCCAGCAGCCAAAACCAAGAGACCCAGTACTTC.

Concerning this clonotype: Compared with germline, one end of the junction differs, possibly owing to a read error. The CDR3 DNA follows: TGTGCCAGCACACCACCGTTCGGGAGAAACACCGGGGAGCTGTTTTTT. It is translated as CASTPPFGRNTGELFF. The V and J genes are TRBV18 and TRBJ2-2; D is perhaps TRBD2 (6 bases). The CDR3 totals 16 residues. Germline V CDR1 and CDR2: KGHSH, LQKENI.

The rearrangement links TRBV7-9 to TRBJ2-5; possible D gene TRBD2, 6 bases. Trimming shortened V by 6 bases and J by 5 bases, and 25 bases separated the two germline ends. The CDR3 is made up of 17 amino acids. The germline V gene has CDR1 SEHNR and CDR2 FQNEAQ (reference sequence). CDR3 coding DNA: TGTGCCAGCAGTCGCGGAAGGGCCCTACGGGGGTTGGAGACCCAGTACTTC. Protein product: CASSRGRALRGLETQYF.

This sequence joins TRBV2 and TRBJ2-7; D remains unclear. The germline V gene encodes CDR1 SNHLY and CDR2 FYNNEI. Deletions cut 6 bases from V and 4 bases from J, with 7 bases between. The CDR3 extends over 11 amino acids. In DNA, the CDR3 is TGTGCCAGCAGCCCTAGGTACGAGCAGTACTTC. As protein: CASSPRYEQYF.

This clonotype was observed many times. The chain is built from TRBV5-6 and TRBJ2-5, with 8 bases matching TRBD2. J gave up 5 bases and V 0 bases, and 9 bases lay outside the gene matches. Germline values: CDR1 SGHDT, CDR2 YYEEEE. The CDR3 is 16 residues long. The CDR3 loop is CASSLAPAGGRETQYF. As DNA, the CDR3 is TGTGCCAGCAGCTTGGCCCCGGCGGGAGGACGTGAGACCCAGTACTTC.

The J gene is TRBJ1-2, the V gene TRBV29-1; a possible D gene is TRBD1 (5 bases). The V end lost 7 bases, the J end lost 3 bases, and 9 bases lay between the germline ends. Germline-derived CDR1 and CDR2 are SQVTM and ANQGSEA. This CDR3 has 11 residues. The CDR3 DNA is TGCAGCGCTGACAGCTACTATGGCTACACCTTC. It yields the protein CSADSYYGYTF.

In the case of this clonotype: A much more abundant neighbour one base away suggests this may be a read error. The CDR3, as DNA: TGTGCCAGCAGCTTAGGACAGTCGAAGACCCAGTACTTC. Its translation is CASSLGQSKTQYF. The chain carries TRBV11-2 and TRBJ2-5, with D perhaps TRBD1 (5 bases). The germline V and J ends were trimmed by 1 base and 6 bases, with 9 bases remaining between them. CDR1 is SGHAT, CDR2 FQNNGV, per germline. The CDR3 has 13 amino acids.

Remarks on this clonotype: Given a much more abundant clone one base away, this may be a read error. The rearrangement joins TRBV20-1 to TRBJ2-2; D gene uncertain. Germline V gene sequence: CDR1 DFQATT, CDR2 SNEGSKA (reference sequence). The length of the CDR3 is 13 residues. CDR3 protein: CSSSPAKTGELFF. CDR3 DNA sequence: TGCAGCTCGTCACCCGCGAAGACCGGGGAGCTGTTTTTT.

Many counts were recorded for this clonotype. The rearrangement links TRBV7-9 to TRBJ1-2; D is unclear. The V and J ends lost 5 bases and 7 bases respectively, with 17 bases between them. The length of the CDR3 is 14 residues. CDR1 is SEHNR, CDR2 FQNEAQ, per germline (reference sequence). CDR3 sequence reads: CASSPGGIQLGYTF. The CDR3 DNA reads as TGTGCCAGCAGCCCGGGAGGTATTCAACTTGGCTACACCTTC.

The rearrangement links TRBV11-2 to TRBJ2-1, with D possibly being TRBD1 or TRBD2 (6 bases each). Germline lookup yields CDR1 SGHAT and CDR2 FQNNGV. Trimming shortened V by 5 bases and J by 4 bases, and 24 bases separated the two germline ends. The CDR3 totals 18 residues. CDR3 DNA sequence: TGTGCCAGCAGCACTAGGCGGTTTCGGCAGGGGAGGTACAATGAGCAGTTCTTC. Its translation: CASSTRRFRQGRYNEQFF.

The chain combines TRBV6-2 or TRBV6-3 with TRBJ2-4, with D uncertain. The CDR3 sequence is 18 residues long. V lost 7 bases to trimming and J lost 0 bases, with 22 bases between them. The germline gives CDR1 MNHEY, CDR2 SVGEGT. The CDR3 DNA follows: TGTGCCAGCACTCACACTCCAAATTCGACGCGAGCCAAAAACATTCAGTACTTC. Translation gives CASTHTPNSTRAKNIQYF.

This clonotype appeared many times. CDR3 in DNA: TGTGCCAGCAGTTACTCCGGCGGACACACAGATACGCAGTATTTT. Translated, it gives CASSYSGGHTDTQYF. This chain joins TRBV6-5 and TRBJ2-3; D is perhaps TRBD1 (5 bases). The CDR3 is made up of 15 amino acids. Germline loops: CDR1 MNHEY, CDR2 SVGAGI. V lost 0 bases and J 2 bases, leaving 9 bases between the germline ends.

The CDR3 loop is CASSSEPVARAANPVNEQFF. CDR3 in DNA: TGCGCCAGCAGCTCCGAACCCGTAGCAAGAGCGGCAAACCCTGTCAATGAGCAGTTCTTC. The V gene is TRBV5-1, the J gene TRBJ2-1; D may be TRBD2 (5 bases). Trimming stripped 3 bases from V and 6 bases from J, with 31 bases between. This CDR3 contains 20 residues. CDR1 is SGHRS, CDR2 YFSETQ, per germline. Based on the CDR3 plus reference TRBV5-1 and TRBJ2-1, the full variable domain is KAGVTQTPRYLIKTRGQQVTLSCSPISGHRSVSWYQQTPGQGLQFLFEYFSETQRNKGNFPGRFSGRQFSNSRSEMNVSTLELGDSALYLCASSSEPVARAANPVNEQFFGPGTRLTVL.

This clonotype was recorded many times. The V and J genes are TRBV9 and TRBJ2-1; D uncertain. The CDR3 runs to 13 residues. Germline V gene lookup returns CDR1 SGDLS and CDR2 YYNGEE. The V end was cut by 0 bases, the J end by 11 bases, with 12 bases between. Here the CDR3 reads CASSVVLYGKQFF. CDR3 nucleotide sequence: TGTGCCAGCAGCGTAGTGCTGTACGGAAAGCAGTTCTTC.

This clonotype appeared many times. The V call is TRBV6-6, the J call TRBJ2-5, with D tentatively TRBD1 (6 bases). The CDR3 contains 12 residues. V lost 6 bases to trimming and J lost 4 bases, with 9 bases between them. Germline-derived CDR1 and CDR2 are MNHNY and SVGAGI (reference sequence). DNA of the CDR3: TGTGCCAGCAGGGCACAGGGAGAGACCCAGTACTTC. Its translation is CASRAQGETQYF.

This clonotype was seen many times. The rearrangement links TRBV9 to TRBJ1-1; D gene ambiguous. Trimming took 1 base from V and 8 from J, leaving 12 bases between them. In germline, CDR1 is SGDLS, CDR2 YYNGEE. The CDR3 length is 13 residues. The CDR3, as DNA: TGTGCCAGCAGCGTAACCCCGTCGGGGGAAGCTTTCTTT. Translated: CASSVTPSGEAFF.

This clonotype was recorded many times. This rearrangement joins TRBV7-2 to TRBJ1-5; 8 bases agree with TRBD1. Trimming at V came to 5 bases and at J to 3 bases, leaving 6 bases not matched to a gene. The CDR3 has 15 residues. Per the germline V gene, CDR1 is SGHTA and CDR2 is FQGNSA. Written as DNA, the CDR3 is TGTGCCAGCAGCCCAATGACAGGGGTCAATCAGCCCCAGCATTTT. It encodes CASSPMTGVNQPQHF.